These 11 T cell receptor beta chains share one sample of origin, sequenced in a study of early T cells in non-severe SARS-CoV-2 infection. MiXCR, run by TCRdb on the 5' RACE reads, gives a single entry per CDR3 protein. The sample holds over 80,000 distinct CDR3 sequences; about 12% are singletons and the top ten take approximately 4.4%. The specimen comprised whole blood, sampled at baseline. Receptors were obtained from an adult who was a healthcare worker with PCR-confirmed SARS-CoV-2 infection or an uninfected control (not recorded which).

This sequence joins TRBV20-1 and TRBJ1-6; maybe TRBD1 (5 bases). CDR3 length: 14 residues. Germline values: CDR1 DFQATT, CDR2 SNEGSKA (reference sequence). Deletions cut 5 bases from V and 7 bases from J, with 15 bases between. The CDR3 region is CSASPGPTNSPLHF. The CDR3 coding sequence is TGCAGTGCTTCTCCGGGACCGACAAATTCACCCCTCCACTTT.

The chain recombines TRBV6-2 or TRBV6-3 with TRBJ2-7; TRBD1 is a possible D gene (5 bases). V lost 7 bases to trimming and J lost 2 bases, with 15 bases between them. Germline-derived CDR1 and CDR2 are MNHEY and SVGEGT. The CDR3 runs to 14 residues. CDR3 sequence: CASNTADRPYEQYF. The CDR3 DNA follows: TGTGCCAGCAATACCGCCGACAGACCCTACGAGCAGTACTTC.

This clonotype was detected a few times. The chain joins TRBV7-9 to TRBJ2-7; either TRBD1 or TRBD2 may supply D (5 bases each). Germline CDR1 and CDR2: SEHNR and FQNEAQ (reference sequence). The CDR3 spans 14 residues. Trimming took off 6 bases at V and 6 bases at J, with 18 bases between the two ends. CDR3 amino acids: CASSYTGPQREQYF. Here the CDR3 DNA reads TGTGCCAGCAGTTACACGGGACCCCAACGCGAGCAGTACTTC. Drawing the rest from reference TRBV7-9 and TRBJ2-7, the complete variable domain is DTGVSQNPRHKITKRGQNVTFRCDPISEHNRLYWYRQTLGQGPEFLTYFQNEAQLEKSRLLSDRFSAERPKGSFSTLEIQRTEQGDSAMYLCASSYTGPQREQYFGPGTRLTVT.

This clonotype was seen a handful of times. This chain uses TRBV11-2 with TRBJ2-2; perhaps TRBD2 as D (5 bases). V lost 1 base, J lost 5 bases, and 11 bases lay in between. The CDR3 covers 15 residues. Germline loops: CDR1 SGHAT, CDR2 FQNNGV. For the CDR3, the DNA is TGTGCCAGCAGCTTAGTAGGACTCCCGACCGGGGAGCTGTTTTTT. This gives the protein CASSLVGLPTGELFF.

This clonotype occurred a few times. The chain carries TRBV10-3 and TRBJ2-7; 7 positions match TRBD2. The CDR3 length is 16 residues. The V and J ends lost 4 bases and 0 bases, in that order; junction bases with no gene match: 9. Per germline, CDR1 ENHRY and CDR2 SYGVKD. The CDR3 sequence is CAISVAGAGASYEQYF. Written as DNA, the CDR3 is TGTGCCATCAGTGTAGCCGGCGCGGGAGCCTCCTACGAGCAGTACTTC.

This CDR3 reads CASSPRSEDNEQFF. The CDR3 DNA reads TGTGCCAGCTCACCAAGGTCTGAAGACAATGAGCAGTTCTTC. The chain combines TRBV18 with TRBJ2-1; D remains ambiguous. Trimming removed 2 bases at V and 5 bases at J, with 10 bases between. CDR3 size: 14 residues. Germline V gene lookup returns CDR1 KGHSH and CDR2 LQKENI.

This clonotype was counted at least ten times. The V and J genes are TRBV29-1 and TRBJ2-3, with TRBD1 identical over 7 bases. After removal of 7 bases from V and 4 bases from J, the junction contained 8 bases not matched to a gene. This CDR3 has 13 amino acids. Germline V gene data show CDR1 as SQVTM and CDR2 as ANQGSEA. For the CDR3, the DNA is TGCAGCGGACGTACAGGGGCGGCAGATACGCAGTATTTT. Protein: CSGRTGAADTQYF.

The rearrangement joins TRBV9 to TRBJ2-7; 8 bases match TRBD1. This CDR3 contains 15 residues. V dropped 4 bases and J dropped 2; count of bases not matched to a gene: 8. Germline CDR1 SGDLS, CDR2 YYNGEE. The CDR3 loop reads CASSPQGALPYEQYF. The CDR3 bases are TGTGCCAGCAGCCCCCAGGGGGCCCTCCCCTACGAGCAGTACTTC.

This clonotype occurred a few times. The chain combines TRBV10-3 with TRBJ2-3; D may be TRBD1 (6 bases). This CDR3 has 19 residues. V shed 2 bases and J shed 2 bases, with 23 bases lying between them. Germline V gene lookup returns CDR1 ENHRY and CDR2 SYGVKD. CDR3 DNA sequence: TGTGCCATCAGTGAGCCACCCCGGGACAAGCTGCCCGTCACAGATACGCAGTATTTT. Its translation: CAISEPPRDKLPVTDTQYF.

The chain joins TRBV5-1 to TRBJ1-6; D call uncertain. The ends were cut back, 4 bases at V and 6 bases at J, with 11 bases in the middle. Germline lookup yields CDR1 SGHRS and CDR2 YFSETQ. The CDR3 is 14 amino acids. CDR3 bases: TGCGCCAGCAGCCCCGGGTCCCCTAATTCACCCCTCCACTTT. It translates to CASSPGSPNSPLHF. The variable domain in full, with the rest retrieved from reference TRBV5-1 and TRBJ1-6, is KAGVTQTPRYLIKTRGQQVTLSCSPISGHRSVSWYQQTPGQGLQFLFEYFSETQRNKGNFPGRFSGRQFSNSRSEMNVSTLELGDSALYLCASSPGSPNSPLHFGNGTRLTVT.

CDR3 sequence reads: CSARRGEGNTDTQYF. DNA of the CDR3: TGCAGTGCTCGGAGGGGGGAGGGAAACACAGATACGCAGTATTTT. The gene calls are TRBV20-1 and TRBJ2-3; D might be TRBD2 (7 bases). Trimming removed 5 bases at V and 2 bases at J, with 17 bases between. The CDR3 totals 15 residues. Germline lookup yields CDR1 DFQATT and CDR2 SNEGSKA (reference sequence).